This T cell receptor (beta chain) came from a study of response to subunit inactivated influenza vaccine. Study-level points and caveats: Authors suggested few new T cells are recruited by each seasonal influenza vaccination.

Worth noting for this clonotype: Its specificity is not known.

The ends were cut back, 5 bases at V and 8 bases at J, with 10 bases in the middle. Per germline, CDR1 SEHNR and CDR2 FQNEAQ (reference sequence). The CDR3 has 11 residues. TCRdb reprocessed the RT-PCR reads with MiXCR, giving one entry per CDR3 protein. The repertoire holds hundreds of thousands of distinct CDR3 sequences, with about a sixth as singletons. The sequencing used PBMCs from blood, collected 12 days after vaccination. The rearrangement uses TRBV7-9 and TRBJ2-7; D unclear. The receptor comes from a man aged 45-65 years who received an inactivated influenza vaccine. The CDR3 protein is CASSPAVKQYF. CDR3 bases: TGTGCCAGCAGCCCCGCGGTCAAGCAGTACTTC. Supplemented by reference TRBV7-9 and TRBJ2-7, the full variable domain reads DTGVSQNPRHKITKRGQNVTFRCDPISEHNRLYWYRQTLGQGPEFLTYFQNEAQLEKSRLLSDRFSAERPKGSFSTLEIQRTEQGDSAMYLCASSPAVKQYFGPGTRLTVT.